The 18 T cell receptor beta chains below all came from one sample that was sequenced in a study of post-analysis software for immune sequencing data. General study findings and limits: Patients carried several TRBV segments more frequently than controls did, and TRBV5-6, TRBV5-1 and TRBV20-1 were among them.

Libraries were made from TCR beta cDNA, and they carried unique molecular identifiers. TCRdb fed the PCR reads into MiXCR, producing one record per CDR3 protein. Of approximately 630,000 distinct CDR3 sequences in the sample, more than 50% are singletons; the top ten hold about 10%. Their target antigens are unknown. What was sequenced was blood. The receptors originated from a girl aged 2 to 9 with multiple sclerosis.

The chain links TRBV10-3 to TRBJ1-1, with TRBD1 identical over 7 bases. The junction had 3 bases not matched to a gene; V was cut back by 7 bases and J by 1 base. Germline V lookup: CDR1 ENHRY, CDR2 SYGVKD. This CDR3 comprises 13 residues. The CDR3 loop reads CAINGQENTEAFF. In nucleotides, the CDR3 is TGTGCCATCAACGGACAGGAGAACACTGAAGCTTTCTTT.

The rearrangement joins TRBV7-9 to TRBJ2-1, with D perhaps being TRBD1 or TRBD2 (5 bases each). CDR3 size: 15 residues. The germline V gene encodes CDR1 SEHNR and CDR2 FQNEAQ (reference sequence). The V gene lost 5 bases and the J gene lost 9 bases, with 20 bases spanning the gap. In DNA, the CDR3 is TGTGCCAGCAGCACCGCCCATGGGGGTTCCAGTGAGCAGTTCTTC. Protein product: CASSTAHGGSSEQFF.

This clonotype turned up a few times. The gene calls are TRBV29-1 and TRBJ1-4; TRBD1 is a possible D gene (6 bases). V lost 6 bases and J 5 bases, leaving 10 bases between the germline ends. The CDR3 spans 12 residues. In germline, CDR1 is SQVTM, CDR2 ANQGSEA. The CDR3 protein is CSVGHGNEKLFF. CDR3 DNA: TGCAGCGTGGGACATGGAAATGAAAAACTGTTTTTT. The entire variable domain, with the rest obtained from reference TRBV29-1 and TRBJ1-4, is as follows: SAVISQKPSRDICQRGTSLTIQCQVDSQVTMMFWYRQQPGQSLTLIATANQGSEATYESGFVIDKFPISRPNLTFSTLTVSNMSPEDSSIYLCSVGHGNEKLFFGSGTQLSVL.

In its sample, this clonotype was seen a few times. The CDR3 DNA is TGCAGCGTTAATGACGTCAGGGAGGCCCAGTACTTC. This translates into CSVNDVREAQYF. The rearrangement joins TRBV29-1 to TRBJ2-5; D is possibly TRBD2 (6 bases). Trimming removed 5 bases from V and 9 bases from J, with 16 bases in between. Looked up from germline, CDR1 is SQVTM and CDR2 is ANQGSEA. CDR3 length equals 12 residues.

This clonotype was picked up a small number of times. The chain has TRBV6-6 and TRBJ1-5; 9 bases match TRBD1. CDR1 and CDR2 (germline): MNHNY, SVGAGI (reference sequence). This CDR3 is built from 14 residues. Germline trimming cut 7 bases from V and 5 bases from J; bases unmatched to any gene: 6. The CDR3 nucleotides read TGTGCCAGCACCCGGGACAGGGAAGATCAGCCCCAGCATTTT. Its protein is CASTRDREDQPQHF.

This chain uses TRBV7-9 with TRBJ2-5, with D possibly being TRBD2 (8 bases). The CDR3 extends over 16 amino acids. V gave up 7 bases and J gave up 4 bases, with 22 bases separating them. Germline CDR1 is SEHNR and CDR2 is FQNEAQ (reference sequence). The CDR3 reads CASTRGGSGSLETQYF. CDR3 nucleotide sequence: TGTGCCAGCACCAGAGGGGGCAGCGGGAGCTTAGAGACCCAGTACTTC.

About this clonotype: An end of the junction does not agree with germline; a read error may underlie this. The genes are TRBV12-3 or TRBV12-4 and TRBJ2-3; 8 bases align to TRBD2. The CDR3 runs 17 residues. The chain's CDR3 is CASSSTSTSASTDAQYF. The CDR3 DNA follows: TGTGCCAGCAGTTCCACGTCGACTAGCGCTAGCACAGATGCGCAGTATTTT.

The rearrangement uses TRBV6-5 and TRBJ2-1; possibly TRBD2 for D (5 bases). The V end was cut by 0 bases, the J end by 0 bases, with 27 bases between. There are 22 residues in the CDR3. Looked up from germline, CDR1 is MNHEY and CDR2 is SVGAGI. The CDR3 DNA is TGTGCCAGCAGTTACTCGAATATTCAGACGTTCGGGGTGGGGAGCTCCTACAATGAGCAGTTCTTC. It encodes CASSYSNIQTFGVGSSYNEQFF.

This sequence joins TRBV7-2 and TRBJ2-6; either TRBD1 or TRBD2 may supply D (6 bases each). V was cut by 4 bases and J by 4 bases, with 11 bases left in between. Germline CDR1 and CDR2: SGHTA and FQGNSA. The CDR3 totals 15 residues. The chain's CDR3 is CASSWGAGGANVLTF. The CDR3 DNA is TGTGCCAGCAGCTGGGGGGCGGGAGGGGCCAACGTCCTGACTTTC.

V is TRBV5-5 and J is TRBJ2-5, with D possibly TRBD2 on 5 matching bases. This CDR3 is 15 amino acids long. V was pared by 3 bases and J by 11 bases, with 23 bases between. Germline-derived CDR1 and CDR2 are SGHKS and YYEKEE (reference sequence). The CDR3 spells CASSYVRAGTFGQYF. As DNA, the CDR3 is TGTGCCAGCAGCTACGTAAGGGCGGGTACGTTTGGGCAGTACTTC.

The chain employs TRBV20-1 and TRBJ2-1; possible D gene TRBD1, 6 bases. Germline CDR1 DFQATT, CDR2 SNEGSKA (reference sequence). V lost 3 bases and J 4 bases, leaving 10 bases between the germline ends. The CDR3 is 13 residues long. The CDR3 reads CSARTGPYNEQFF. In nucleotides, the CDR3 is TGCAGTGCTAGGACAGGTCCTTACAATGAGCAGTTCTTC.

The V call is TRBV29-1, the J call TRBJ2-3, with 7 bases aligning to TRBD2. The CDR3 runs to 15 residues. The germline V gene has CDR1 SQVTM and CDR2 ANQGSEA. The J segment lost 2 bases and the V segment lost 8 bases, leaving 13 bases of the junction unmatched. DNA of the CDR3: TGCAGCACAACTGGGGGGGGAACCACCACAGATACGCAGTATTTT. It yields the protein CSTTGGGTTTDTQYF.

The chain combines TRBV2 with TRBJ1-2; D not resolved. Trimming took 6 bases from V and 2 from J, leaving 7 bases between them. This CDR3 has 12 residues. Germline V lookup: CDR1 SNHLY, CDR2 FYNNEI. The CDR3 loop reads CASRLGNYGYTF. The CDR3 DNA reads as TGTGCCAGCAGGCTGGGGAACTATGGCTACACCTTC.

The J gene is TRBJ1-1, the V gene TRBV7-8, with D maybe TRBD1 (5 bases). V was clipped by 1 base and J by 0 bases, with 12 bases between them. The CDR3 is 16 amino acids. CDR1 and CDR2 (germline): SGHVS, FQNEAQ. CDR3 sequence (DNA): TGTGCCAGCAGCTTAGTTGAGGGACGGTTGAACACTGAAGCTTTCTTT. Protein: CASSLVEGRLNTEAFF. The whole variable domain, remainder taken from reference TRBV7-8 and TRBJ1-1, is GAGVSQSPRYKVAKRGQDVALRCDPISGHVSLFWYQQALGQGPEFLTYFQNEAQLDKSGLPSDRFFAERPEGSVSTLKIQRTQQEDSAVYLCASSLVEGRLNTEAFFGQGTRLTVV.

The gene calls are TRBV7-2 and TRBJ2-1, with D possibly being TRBD2 (6 bases). Germline-derived CDR1 and CDR2 are SGHTA and FQGNSA. There are 16 residues in the CDR3. V was trimmed by 0 bases and J by 8 bases, leaving 17 bases between them. CDR3 residues: CASSLAIRLEVDEQFF. Written as DNA, the CDR3 is TGTGCCAGCAGCTTAGCGATACGACTAGAAGTAGATGAGCAGTTCTTC. Drawing the rest from reference TRBV7-2 and TRBJ2-1, the complete variable domain is GAGVSQSPSNKVTEKGKDVELRCDPISGHTALYWYRQSLGQGLEFLIYFQGNSAPDKSGLPSDRFSAERTGGSVSTLTIQRTQQEDSAVYLCASSLAIRLEVDEQFFGPGTRLTVL.

The J gene is TRBJ2-1, the V gene TRBV6-4, with TRBD2 as a possible D gene (5 bases). This CDR3 has 12 amino acids. Trimming shortened V by 2 bases and J by 6 bases, and 5 bases separated the two germline ends. CDR1 and CDR2 from the germline V gene are MRHNA and SNTAGT. As DNA, the CDR3 is TGTGCCAGCAGTGACGAGGGCAATGAGCAGTTCTTC. Translated, it gives CASSDEGNEQFF.

This clonotype was observed a handful of times. The chain joins TRBV10-3 to TRBJ2-7; tentative D call: TRBD2 (6 bases). This CDR3 has 14 residues. Germline-derived CDR1 and CDR2 are ENHRY and SYGVKD. The V end was cut by 3 bases, the J end by 4 bases, with 13 bases between. The CDR3 DNA reads as TGTGCCATCAGTGACTGGGACCGGGGGTACGAGCAGTACTTC. As protein: CAISDWDRGYEQYF.

The chain employs TRBV6-2 or TRBV6-3 and TRBJ2-7; 9 bases agree with TRBD1. The last part of the DNA fits TRBJ2-5 better; the J call may be wrong. The CDR3 extends over 17 amino acids. Germline assignment: CDR1 MNHEY and CDR2 SVGEGT. The CDR3 loop is CASSEPSGQGRKETQYF. CDR3 sequence (DNA): TGTGCCAGCAGTGAGCCTAGTGGACAGGGGAGGAAAGAGACCCAGTACTTC.